This TCR beta chain derives from a study of blood T cells in healthy people across ages (dated by TCRdb to the mid-2010s). Regarding the study in general: In model experiments, roughly one uniquely barcoded TCR beta cDNA molecule per two T cells was captured by template switching. The study measured age-related changes in TCR beta repertoire diversity using deep sequencing normalized with unique cDNA molecular identifiers. The donors were split into four age groups: young (average 16 years), middle-aged (over 35), aged (over 55) and long-lived (under 90). To avoid experimental bias, donors of different ages were spread randomly across the sequencing lanes. The study analyzed two additional independent replicas of 1 million unique cDNA reads from the same blood draw for two donors, one aged 18 to 29 and one aged 80 or older. On the study overall, not on this receptor specifically: Estimates of total diversity based on one million sequenced T cells were considered lower bounds and underestimates. Donor CMV infection status was unknown, potentially confounding age-related changes in expanded clonotypes. Compared with the aged group, the long-lived group had more naive CD4+ T cells, fewer expanded clones and increased TCR diversity, suggesting age selection. Conclusive comparison of naive and antigen-experienced compartments was prevented by the profiling of bulk unsorted PBMCs. Observed TCR beta diversity correlated strongly with the percentage of naive T cells measured by flow cytometry. Observed TCR beta diversity per million T cells fell roughly linearly with age, and a significant reduction was already apparent by age about 36.

Preparation of the library involved 5' RACE. TCRdb names Illumina HiSeq 2500 as the instrument used. The second PCR ran for about 6 to 12 cycles and used a J-beta primer mix along with a sample-barcoded 5' primer. A template-switch 5' adaptor carrying 12 random nucleotides introduced a unique molecular identifier onto each TCR beta cDNA molecule. Each sample yielded at least 2.5 million CDR3-containing paired-end reads. First-strand cDNA was synthesized from all RNA with the Mint cDNA synthesis kit, primed by a TRBC-specific oligonucleotide. After uracil-DNA glycosylase treatment, a first 18-cycle PCR used universal primers M1SS and BC2_uni_R on all cDNA. Turning to the authors' computational methods: Normalization of each sample was performed by random selection of 1 million high-quality reads, each carrying a distinct molecular identifier. Instead of being binned into consensus sequences, reads with shared molecular identifiers were discarded. MiTCR, with a Q25 quality threshold and the strictest error-elimination algorithm, was used for CDR3 identification, clonotype clustering and error correction. A nonparametric unseen species model with Euler transformation was used to estimate a lower bound on total TCR beta diversity. TCRdb's own reprocessing of the public reads used fastp at Q25 and MiXCR and kept productive beta chains. Each record represents a unique CDR3 protein, reported with the most common genes and DNA among its rows. The V and J calls were determined by TCRdb, not by the authors. The table for this sample lists about 640,000 distinct CDR3 sequences; roughly 58% of them were counted only once. The ten biggest clones cover around 37% of the sample.

Systemically healthy Caucasian individuals from Russia, some 38 in total and aged about 6 to 100 years, were included as donors. Each donor gave about 9.7 milliliters of peripheral blood, drawn into EDTA-treated Vacutainer tubes. PBMCs were isolated by Ficoll-Paque density-gradient centrifugation, with at least 7 million obtained per sample. Trizol reagent was used to extract total RNA from the PBMCs, yielding at least 5 micrograms per sample. For every donor, flow cytometry on a PBMC aliquot measured the percentage of naive CD45RAhigh/CD27high T cells. Regarding this clonotype: Its antigen is currently not known. Base qualities are not recorded, but no much larger clone differs from it by a single base.

CDR1 SGHDN and CDR2 FVKESK were looked up in the germline V gene. V was cut back by 1 base and J by 8 bases, leaving a gap of 6 bases between them. The CDR3 numbers 13 residues from cysteine through phenylalanine. The retained sequence is limited to the CDR3, 39 bases, with the frame set at the first base. Recombination connected TRBV14 to TRBJ1-6, with no reliable assignment of the D segment. This receptor was identified in a man aged 55 to 70 in good health. The sequenced sample was blood. The DNA is as follows: TGTGCCAGCAGCCAAGCGGGGTATTCACCCCTCCACTTT. Protein translation: CASSQAGYSPLHF.